This record concerns one TCR beta chain sequence. Its antigen is unknown. The protocol was immunoSEQ multiplex PCR, while the TCRdb copy is restricted to in-frame clones and leaves out a portion. The profile shows over 65,000 clones, about 90% of them singletons. The sample originates from a study of T cell responses to AZD1222 COVID-19 vaccine. Study results and limitations: It was only a handful of AZD1222 recipients who were seropositive at baseline.

The germline gives CDR1 SNHLY, CDR2 FYNNEI. V lost 6 bases and J lost 0, with 9 bases in between. The CDR3 length is 13 residues. Sequenced material: peripheral blood, taken on day 0 of AZD1222 vaccination. This clonotype was sampled from an adult in good health. J is TRBJ2-7 and V is TRBV2; D is possibly TRBD2 (6 bases). The CDR3 is CASRRGLSYEQYF. The CDR3, as DNA: TGTGCCAGCAGGCGGGGCCTCTCCTACGAGCAGTACTTC.